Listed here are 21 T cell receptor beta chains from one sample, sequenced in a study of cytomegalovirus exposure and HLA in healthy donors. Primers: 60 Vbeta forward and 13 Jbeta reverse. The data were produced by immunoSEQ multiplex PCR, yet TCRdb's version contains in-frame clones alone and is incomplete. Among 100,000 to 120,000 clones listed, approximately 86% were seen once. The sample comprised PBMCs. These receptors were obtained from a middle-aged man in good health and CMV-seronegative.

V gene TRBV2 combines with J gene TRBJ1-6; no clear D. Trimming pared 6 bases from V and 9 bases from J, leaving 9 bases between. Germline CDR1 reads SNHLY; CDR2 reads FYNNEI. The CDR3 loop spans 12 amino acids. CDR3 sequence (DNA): TGTGCCAGCAGAGATGGAGTTTCACCCCTCCACTTT. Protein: CASRDGVSPLHF.

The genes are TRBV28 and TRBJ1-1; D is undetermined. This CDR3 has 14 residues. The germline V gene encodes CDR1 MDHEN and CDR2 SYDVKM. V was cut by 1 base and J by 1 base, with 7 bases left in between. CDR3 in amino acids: CASSLFAQNTEAFF. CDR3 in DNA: TGTGCCAGCAGTTTATTTGCACAGAACACTGAAGCTTTCTTT. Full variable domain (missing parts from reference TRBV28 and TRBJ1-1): DVKVTQSSRYLVKRTGEKVFLECVQDMDHENMFWYRQDPGLGLRLIYFSYDVKMKEKGDIPEGYSVSREKKERFSLILESASTNQTSMYLCASSLFAQNTEAFFGQGTRLTVV.

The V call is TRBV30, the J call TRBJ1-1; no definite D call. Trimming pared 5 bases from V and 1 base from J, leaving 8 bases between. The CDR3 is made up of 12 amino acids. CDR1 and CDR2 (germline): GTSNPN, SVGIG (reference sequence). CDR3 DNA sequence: TGTGCCTGGCACAGCTGGAACACTGAAGCTTTCTTT. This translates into CAWHSWNTEAFF.

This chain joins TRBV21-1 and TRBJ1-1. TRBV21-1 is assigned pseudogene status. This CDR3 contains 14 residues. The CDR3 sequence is CASPKGREDTEAFF. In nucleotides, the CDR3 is TGTGCCAGTCCTAAAGGCAGGGAGGACACTGAAGCTTTCTTT.

In DNA, the CDR3 is TGTGCCAGCAGTGACCGACAGTTTGCAACTAATGAAAAACTGTTTTTT. It translates to CASSDRQFATNEKLFF. This chain uses TRBV6-1 with TRBJ1-4; possible D gene TRBD1, 5 bases. V lost 3 bases to trimming and J lost 0 bases, with 11 bases between them. The CDR3 is 16 residues long. Germline values: CDR1 MNHNS, CDR2 SASEGT.

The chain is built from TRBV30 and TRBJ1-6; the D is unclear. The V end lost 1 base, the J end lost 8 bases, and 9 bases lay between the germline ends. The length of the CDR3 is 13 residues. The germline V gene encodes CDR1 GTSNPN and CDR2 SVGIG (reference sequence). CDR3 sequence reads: CAWSGGGHSPLHF. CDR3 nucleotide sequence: TGTGCCTGGAGTGGGGGAGGCCATTCACCCCTCCACTTT.

The CDR3 nucleotides read TGTGCCAGCTCAACACTGACTGCCTCATACAATGAGCAGTTCTTC. Translated: CASSTLTASYNEQFF. This chain uses TRBV18 with TRBJ2-1, with no clear D. The CDR3 spans 15 residues. V lost 5 bases and J lost 4, with 15 bases in between. The germline V gene has CDR1 KGHSH and CDR2 LQKENI.

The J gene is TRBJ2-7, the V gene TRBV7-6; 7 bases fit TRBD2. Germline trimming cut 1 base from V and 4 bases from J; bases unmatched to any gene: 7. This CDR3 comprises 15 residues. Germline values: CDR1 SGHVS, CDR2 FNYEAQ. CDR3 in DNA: TGTGCCAGCAGCTTAGAGGGAGGGAGAAGATACGAGCAGTACTTC. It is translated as CASSLEGGRRYEQYF. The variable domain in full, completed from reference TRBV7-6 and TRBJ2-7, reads GAGVSQSPRYKVTKRGQDVALRCDPISGHVSLYWYRQALGQGPEFLTYFNYEAQQDKSGLPNDRFSAERPEGSISTLTIQRTEQRDSAMYRCASSLEGGRRYEQYFGPGTRLTVT.

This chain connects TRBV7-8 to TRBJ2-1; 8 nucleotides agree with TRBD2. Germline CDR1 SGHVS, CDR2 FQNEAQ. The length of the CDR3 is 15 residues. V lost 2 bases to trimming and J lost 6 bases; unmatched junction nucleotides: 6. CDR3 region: CASSLPGGAPNEQFF. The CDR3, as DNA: TGTGCCAGCAGCTTACCCGGGGGGGCCCCCAATGAGCAGTTCTTC.

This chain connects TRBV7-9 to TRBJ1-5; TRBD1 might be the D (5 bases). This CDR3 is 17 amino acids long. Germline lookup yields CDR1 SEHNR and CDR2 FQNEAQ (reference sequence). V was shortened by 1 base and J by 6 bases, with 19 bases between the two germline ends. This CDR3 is CASSLGGTGTGGQPQHF. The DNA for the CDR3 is TGTGCCAGCAGCTTAGGAGGGACCGGCACCGGGGGTCAGCCCCAGCATTTT.

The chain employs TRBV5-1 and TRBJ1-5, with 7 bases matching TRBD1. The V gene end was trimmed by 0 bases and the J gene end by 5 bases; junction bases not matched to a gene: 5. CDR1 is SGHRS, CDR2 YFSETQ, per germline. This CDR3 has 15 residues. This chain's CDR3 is CASSLEAGQYQPQHF. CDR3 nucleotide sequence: TGCGCCAGCAGCTTGGAGGCGGGACAGTATCAGCCCCAGCATTTT.

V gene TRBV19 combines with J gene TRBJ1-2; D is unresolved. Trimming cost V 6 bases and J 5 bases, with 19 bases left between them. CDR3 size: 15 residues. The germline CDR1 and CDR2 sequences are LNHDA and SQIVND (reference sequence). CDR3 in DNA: TGTGCCAGTAGGGGCCCTCTGAATGGTCCTTATGGCTACACCTTC. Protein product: CASRGPLNGPYGYTF.

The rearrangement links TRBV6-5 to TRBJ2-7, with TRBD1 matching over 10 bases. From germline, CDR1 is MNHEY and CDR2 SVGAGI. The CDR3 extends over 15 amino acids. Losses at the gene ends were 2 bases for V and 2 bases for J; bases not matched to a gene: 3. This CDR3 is CASSYRGTGAYEQYF. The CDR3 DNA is TGTGCCAGCAGTTACAGAGGGACAGGGGCCTACGAGCAGTACTTC.

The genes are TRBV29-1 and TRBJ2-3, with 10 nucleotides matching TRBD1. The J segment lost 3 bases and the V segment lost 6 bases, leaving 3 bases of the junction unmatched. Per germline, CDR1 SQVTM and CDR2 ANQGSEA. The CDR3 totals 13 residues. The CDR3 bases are TGCAGCGTAGACAGGGGGCGGACAGATACGCAGTATTTT. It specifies CSVDRGRTDTQYF.

CDR3 nucleotides: TGTGCCACCAGCAGAGTCCCAGGGGGCGCCTCTGAAGCTTTCTTT. This encodes CATSRVPGGASEAFF. This chain links TRBV15 with TRBJ1-1; 8 bases map to TRBD1. Per germline, CDR1 LNHNV and CDR2 YYDKDF (reference sequence). V gave up 1 base and J gave up 6 bases; unmatched junction bases: 7. CDR3 size: 15 residues.

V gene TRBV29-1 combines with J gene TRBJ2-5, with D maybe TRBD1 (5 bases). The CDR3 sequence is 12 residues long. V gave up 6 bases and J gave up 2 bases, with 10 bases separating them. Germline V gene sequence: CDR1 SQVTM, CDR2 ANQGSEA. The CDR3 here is CSVGPAQETQYF. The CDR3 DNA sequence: TGCAGCGTGGGGCCAGCACAAGAGACCCAGTACTTC.

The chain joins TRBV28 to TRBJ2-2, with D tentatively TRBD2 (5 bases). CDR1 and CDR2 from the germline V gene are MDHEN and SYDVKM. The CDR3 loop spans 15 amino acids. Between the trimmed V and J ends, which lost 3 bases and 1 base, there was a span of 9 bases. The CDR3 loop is CASSLLAENTGELFF. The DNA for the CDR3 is TGTGCCAGCAGTTTGCTAGCCGAGAACACCGGGGAGCTGTTTTTT.

The CDR3 loop reads CASSGSGENTGELFF. The DNA of the CDR3 is TGTGCCAGCAGTGGTAGCGGGGAGAACACCGGGGAGCTGTTTTTT. The chain carries TRBV6-6 and TRBJ2-2; 8 bases match TRBD2. The CDR3 is 15 residues long. With 5 bases clipped from V and 1 base from J, the junction kept 3 bases outside the gene matches. Germline CDR1 is MNHNY and CDR2 is SVGAGI (reference sequence).

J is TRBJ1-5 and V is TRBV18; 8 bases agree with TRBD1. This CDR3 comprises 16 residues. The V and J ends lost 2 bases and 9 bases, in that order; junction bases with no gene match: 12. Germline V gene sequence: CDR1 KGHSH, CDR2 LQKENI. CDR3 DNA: TGTGCCAGCTCACCAGTGAGGGCAGGGGGCATCGGGCCCCAGCATTTT. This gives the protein CASSPVRAGGIGPQHF.

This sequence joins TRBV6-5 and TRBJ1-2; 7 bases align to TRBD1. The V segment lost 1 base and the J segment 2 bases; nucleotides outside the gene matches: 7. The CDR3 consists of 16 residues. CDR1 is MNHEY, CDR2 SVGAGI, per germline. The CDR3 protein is CASSYFPGTENYGYTF. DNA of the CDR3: TGTGCCAGCAGTTACTTCCCCGGGACAGAGAACTATGGCTACACCTTC.

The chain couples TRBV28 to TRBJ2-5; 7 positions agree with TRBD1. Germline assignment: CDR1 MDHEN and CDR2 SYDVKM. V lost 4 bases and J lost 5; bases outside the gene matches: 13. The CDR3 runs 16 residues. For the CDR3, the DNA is TGTGCCAGCAGTTCCGCAGACAGGGAATCATTGGAGACCCAGTACTTC. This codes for CASSSADRESLETQYF.